One and the same sample provided the 23 T cell receptor beta chains below, sequenced in a study of blood T cell repertoires in COVID-19. The assay was immunoSEQ multiplex PCR, and TCRdb's table has in-frame clones only and misses some. The repertoire holds some 250,000 clones, with 70% to 90% as singletons. The sequenced sample was PBMCs or T cells enriched from blood (not recorded which). The receptors derive from a woman aged 40 to 50 with acute COVID-19.

The sample holds a few counts of this clone. This sequence joins TRBV30 and TRBJ1-2, with TRBD1 as a possible D gene (5 bases). This CDR3 is 15 amino acids long. V lost 3 bases, J lost 2 bases, and 16 bases lay in between. Germline CDR1 reads GTSNPN; CDR2 reads SVGIG (reference sequence). The CDR3 DNA is TGTGCCTGGAGACGGACGGTAGGGGTGAACTATGGCTACACCTTC. This encodes CAWRRTVGVNYGYTF.

CDR3 amino acids: CATSDLDGSSYNEQFF. The CDR3, as DNA: TGTGCCACCAGTGATCTGGACGGGAGCTCCTACAATGAGCAGTTCTTC. V gene TRBV24-1 combines with J gene TRBJ2-1; TRBD2 might be the D (6 bases). The CDR3 runs to 16 residues. Germline CDR1 and CDR2: KGHDR and SFDVKD. Trimming removed 3 bases from V and 0 bases from J, with 11 bases in between.

V usage is TRBV9 and J usage is TRBJ2-7, with TRBD2 as a possible D gene (5 bases). CDR3 size: 13 residues. Germline V gene data show CDR1 as SGDLS and CDR2 as YYNGEE. V was cut by 0 bases and J by 6 bases, with 10 bases left in between. CDR3 sequence (DNA): TGTGCCAGCAGCGTAGGAGGGTTGAGCGAGCAGTACTTC. Protein: CASSVGGLSEQYF.

V gene TRBV30 combines with J gene TRBJ2-7; TRBD1 aligns across 7 bases. CDR3 length: 14 residues. The germline V gene has CDR1 GTSNPN and CDR2 SVGIG (reference sequence). Trimming took 2 bases from V and 3 from J; bases not matched to a gene: 7. The chain's CDR3 is CAWSRRDRNYEQYF. DNA of the CDR3: TGTGCCTGGAGTCGCCGGGACAGAAACTACGAGCAGTACTTC.

The CDR3 coding sequence is TGTGCCAGCAGCCAATCTAGCGGGGACTCCTACGAGCAGTACTTC. Its translation is CASSQSSGDSYEQYF. The V call is TRBV3-1 (or the pseudogene TRBV3-2), the J call TRBJ2-7; 9 bases align to TRBD2. Germline CDR1 reads LGHDT; CDR2 reads YNNKEL (reference sequence). The J segment lost 0 bases and the V segment lost 2 bases, leaving 2 bases of the junction unmatched. The CDR3 runs to 15 residues.

V is TRBV6-6 and J is TRBJ1-3, with 7 bases identical to TRBD1. Germline values: CDR1 MNHNY, CDR2 SVGAGI (reference sequence). Trimming cost V 6 bases and J 4 bases; bases outside gene matches: 3. The CDR3 is 13 amino acids. The CDR3 here is CASSRDSGNTIYF. As DNA, the CDR3 is TGTGCCAGCAGCCGGGACAGCGGAAACACCATATATTTT.

The chain joins TRBV19 to TRBJ2-1; TRBD2 aligns across 11 bases. Trimming took 3 bases from V and 8 from J; bases not matched to a gene: 9. From germline, CDR1 is LNHDA and CDR2 SQIVND (reference sequence). The CDR3 runs 16 residues. The CDR3 DNA sequence: TGTGCCAGTAGTATTAGACTAGCGGGAAGGGCCGATGAGCAGTTCTTC. Amino acids: CASSIRLAGRADEQFF.

The chain joins TRBV3-1 (or the pseudogene TRBV3-2) to TRBJ2-1; 9 positions agree with TRBD2. After removal of 6 bases from V and 8 bases from J, the junction contained 8 bases not matched to a gene. The CDR3 has 14 residues. Germline CDR1 is LGHDT and CDR2 is YNNKEL (reference sequence). CDR3 in DNA: TGTGCCAGCAGTCTTAGCGGGAGTGGTGATGAGCAGTTCTTC. Translated: CASSLSGSGDEQFF.

The V and J genes are TRBV27 and TRBJ2-1, with 12 bases lining up with TRBD2. With V trimmed by 2 bases and J by 2 bases, 7 bases remained unmatched. CDR3 length: 18 residues. Germline CDR1 and CDR2: MNHEY and SMNVEV (reference sequence). CDR3 sequence: CASSLMGGTSGPYNEQFF. In DNA form, the CDR3 reads TGTGCCAGCAGTTTAATGGGAGGGACTAGCGGGCCCTACAATGAGCAGTTCTTC.

In DNA form, the CDR3 reads TGTGCCAGCAGCCCCCACACTAGCGGGGAACCCTACGAGCAGTACTTC. Translated, it gives CASSPHTSGEPYEQYF. The genes are TRBV7-3 and TRBJ2-7; 10 bases line up with TRBD2. Looked up from germline, CDR1 is SGHTA and CDR2 is FQGTGA. V gave up 5 bases and J gave up 2 bases; unmatched junction bases: 9. The CDR3 is 16 amino acids.

V and J are TRBV27 and TRBJ2-7, with 7 nucleotides matching TRBD1. CDR3 length: 15 residues. The V and J ends lost 0 bases and 0 bases, in that order; junction bases with no gene match: 2. CDR1 is MNHEY, CDR2 SMNVEV, per germline (reference sequence). This CDR3 reads CASSLSGDSSYEQYF. The CDR3 nucleotides are TGTGCCAGCAGTTTATCCGGGGACAGCTCCTACGAGCAGTACTTC.

This clone was seen a single time. The chain employs TRBV2 and TRBJ2-7; 7 nucleotides line up with TRBD1. This CDR3 is built from 14 residues. With 7 bases clipped from V and 0 bases from J, the junction kept 6 bases outside the gene matches. CDR1 and CDR2 (germline): SNHLY, FYNNEI. The CDR3 nucleotides read TGTGCCAGCACCCCGGACAGGAACTCCTACGAGCAGTACTTC. This encodes CASTPDRNSYEQYF.

V usage is TRBV19 and J usage is TRBJ2-1; unclear D gene. Germline V gene sequence: CDR1 LNHDA, CDR2 SQIVND (reference sequence). V lost 3 bases and J 5 bases, leaving 8 bases between the germline ends. This CDR3 is built from 13 residues. The chain's CDR3 is CASSMGTNNEQFF. CDR3 nucleotides: TGTGCCAGTAGTATGGGCACCAACAATGAGCAGTTCTTC.

This clone was seen a handful of times. V and J are TRBV24-1 and TRBJ2-4, with 11 bases identical to TRBD2. With 3 bases clipped from V and 3 bases from J, the junction kept 3 bases outside the gene matches. CDR1 is KGHDR and CDR2 is SFDVKD in the germline V gene. The CDR3 runs 16 residues. CDR3 amino acids: CATSDGGTSGKNIQYF. The CDR3 region has the DNA TGTGCCACCAGTGATGGAGGGACTAGCGGCAAAAACATTCAGTACTTC.

The genes are TRBV14 and TRBJ2-5, with 7 bases matching TRBD1. Trimming cost V 1 base and J 0 bases; bases outside gene matches: 2. From germline, CDR1 is SGHDN and CDR2 FVKESK. The CDR3 is 15 amino acids. The CDR3 loop is CASSQAGGDQETQYF. The CDR3 DNA sequence: TGTGCCAGCAGCCAAGCAGGGGGAGACCAAGAGACCCAGTACTTC.

The CDR3 DNA reads as TGTGCCAGCAGCTACAGGGTGAGGGGAGATGAAGCTTTCTTT. Translation gives CASSYRVRGDEAFF. The rearrangement links TRBV5-8 to TRBJ1-1, with D perhaps matching TRBD1 (6 bases). V was clipped by 3 bases and J by 7 bases, with 16 bases between them. This CDR3 region has 14 residues. Looked up from germline, CDR1 is SGHTS and CDR2 is YDEGEE.

This sequence joins TRBV21-1 and TRBJ2-2; the table's D call of TRBD1 was not tested on the DNA. TRBV21-1 is a pseudogene segment. There are 16 residues in the CDR3. The CDR3 DNA follows: TGTGCCAGCAGCAAAGTTAGGTGGGTGGGCTCCGGGGAGCTGTTTTTT. Amino acids: CASSKVRWVGSGELFF.

The chain links TRBV21-1 to TRBJ2-2; TRBD2, the D gene given by the table, was not confirmed from the DNA. TRBV21-1 is a recognized pseudogene. This CDR3 is built from 19 residues. As DNA, the CDR3 is TGTGCCAGCCTGCGAGAAAAACTAGCGGGAGGTTTTAAACCCGGGGAGCTGTTTTTT. Its protein is CASLREKLAGGFKPGELFF.

This clone was observed a few times. The J gene is TRBJ2-3, the V gene TRBV10-1; D is unclear. Trimming stripped 6 bases from V and 2 bases from J, with 12 bases between. In germline, CDR1 is WNHNN, CDR2 SYGVQD (reference sequence). The CDR3 extends over 14 amino acids. CDR3 DNA: TGCGCCAGCAGCCCCGTCAAGCCCACAGATACGCAGTATTTT. It specifies CASSPVKPTDTQYF.

The genes are TRBV9 and TRBJ1-3; D unresolved. Trimming left V 0 bases short and J 3 bases short, with 4 bases between. Germline values: CDR1 SGDLS, CDR2 YYNGEE. CDR3 size: 13 residues. The CDR3 protein is CASSVANGNTIYF. The CDR3 DNA is TGTGCCAGCAGCGTAGCTAATGGAAACACCATATATTTT.

The chain links TRBV5-1 to TRBJ1-2; TRBD1 aligns across 7 bases. The CDR3 has 14 residues. The junction had 5 bases not matched to a gene; V was cut back by 3 bases and J by 3 bases. In germline, CDR1 is SGHRS, CDR2 YFSETQ. For the CDR3, the DNA is TGCGCCAGCAGCTACTCCACAGGGGACTATGGCTACACCTTC. Translating gives CASSYSTGDYGYTF.

This chain connects TRBV6-2 or TRBV6-3 to TRBJ2-7, with D unresolved. The CDR3 loop spans 12 amino acids. V shed 5 bases and J shed 1 base, with 6 bases lying between them. Germline CDR1 is MNHEY and CDR2 is SVGEGT. CDR3 DNA: TGTGCCAGCAGTCCCGTTTCCTACGAGCAGTACTTC. Translation: CASSPVSYEQYF.

The rearrangement uses TRBV27 and TRBJ1-5; D gene uncertain. V was cut by 3 bases and J by 6 bases, with 9 bases left in between. The CDR3 consists of 13 residues. Germline CDR1 is MNHEY and CDR2 is SMNVEV (reference sequence). CDR3 nucleotide sequence: TGTGCCAGCAGTTTTAGTGAGGGTCAGCCCCAGCATTTT. Protein sequence: CASSFSEGQPQHF.